These T cell receptor beta chains were read from a single sample in a study of blood T cell repertoires in COVID-19. The assay was immunoSEQ multiplex PCR, and TCRdb's table has in-frame clones only and misses some. Counted here are around 220,000 clones, around nine tenths occurring once; the ten biggest clones make up more than 1.4%. Specimen: peripheral blood. Every receptor here comes from a man aged 18 to 30 with active or convalescent COVID-19. The CDR3 runs from the conserved cysteine through the conserved F or W. Each record gives: J gene, V gene, D gene, clone size, CDR3 protein, CDR3 DNA. The D gene is left open where the match is weak. Size is stated for part of the rows, as once, few or many counts, or as a class when the clone is expanded.

J: TRBJ2-3
V: TRBV5-4
D: -
size: -
CDR3: CASIPSGGRTDTQYF
DNA: TGTGCCAGCATTCCGTCGGGGGGCCGGACAGATACGCAGTATTTT

J: TRBJ1-1
V: TRBV5-4
D: -
size: -
CDR3: CASSPEGPKGEAFF
DNA: TGTGCCAGCAGCCCGGAGGGACCGAAAGGTGAAGCTTTCTTT

J: TRBJ2-1
V: TRBV4-1
D: -
size: once
CDR3: CASSQPSPGEQFF
DNA: TGCGCCAGCAGCCAACCGTCCCCGGGTGAGCAGTTCTTC

J: TRBJ1-4
V: TRBV2
D: -
size: -
CDR3: CASSEEAFGSEKLFF
DNA: TGTGCCAGCAGCGAGGAAGCTTTCGGGAGCGAAAAACTGTTTTTT

J: TRBJ1-2
V: TRBV11-2
D: -
size: -
CDR3: CASSLEVRQGYGYTF
DNA: TGTGCCAGCAGCTTAGAAGTCCGGCAGGGCTATGGCTACACCTTC

J: TRBJ1-1
V: TRBV6-5
D: -
size: few
CDR3: CASGGLYTEAFF
DNA: TGTGCCAGCGGGGGGTTGTACACTGAAGCTTTCTTT

J: TRBJ1-6
V: TRBV3-1/TRBV3-2
D: -
size: -
CDR3: CASSQGEGLNSPLHF
DNA: TGTGCCAGCAGCCAAGGTGAGGGTCTGAATTCACCCCTCCACTTT

J: TRBJ2-7
V: TRBV12-3/TRBV12-4
D: TRBD2
size: once
CDR3: CASSGGNEQYF
DNA: TGTGCCAGCAGCGGGGGGAACGAGCAGTACTTC

J: TRBJ1-5
V: TRBV5-1
D: -
size: -
CDR3: CASSPDTSNQPQHF
DNA: TGCGCCAGCAGCCCGGACACCAGCAATCAGCCCCAGCATTTT

J: TRBJ1-2
V: TRBV5-4
D: TRBD1
size: few
CDR3: CASSLEDRNYGYTF
DNA: TGTGCCAGCAGCTTGGAGGACAGGAACTATGGCTACACCTTC

J: TRBJ2-7
V: TRBV10-3
D: TRBD2
size: -
CDR3: CATTSGSYEQYF
DNA: TGTGCAACGACTAGCGGGAGCTACGAGCAGTACTTC

J: TRBJ2-7
V: TRBV30
D: -
size: -
CDR3: CAWTRDPNSHEQYF
DNA: TGTGCCTGGACGCGGGACCCTAATAGCCACGAGCAGTACTTC

J: TRBJ1-1
V: TRBV28
D: -
size: -
CDR3: CASGTTPWSEAFF
DNA: TGTGCCAGTGGCACCACCCCCTGGAGTGAAGCTTTCTTT

J: TRBJ1-1
V: TRBV10-1
D: TRBD1
size: -
CDR3: CASSDLGTAFMNTEAFF
DNA: TGCGCCAGCAGTGACTTGGGGACAGCCTTCATGAACACTGAAGCTTTCTTT

J: TRBJ1-2
V: TRBV5-8
D: -
size: -
CDR3: CASSTAGLGGYGYTF
DNA: TGTGCCAGCAGTACCGCGGGCCTCGGAGGCTATGGCTACACCTTC

J: TRBJ1-5
V: TRBV5-1
D: -
size: -
CDR3: CASSLVAGGSNQPQHF
DNA: TGCGCCAGCAGCTTGGTGGCAGGTGGAAGCAATCAGCCCCAGCATTTT

J: TRBJ1-6
V: TRBV5-4
D: -
size: -
CDR3: CASSRADGHNSPLHF
DNA: TGTGCCAGCAGCCGAGCGGACGGACATAATTCACCCCTCCACTTT

J: TRBJ1-6
V: TRBV30
D: -
size: -
CDR3: CAWTLSGFYNSPLHF
DNA: TGTGCCTGGACCCTGTCGGGGTTTTATAATTCACCCCTCCACTTT

J: TRBJ2-1
V: TRBV20-1
D: TRBD2
size: -
CDR3: CSASSGAAYYNEQFF
DNA: TGCAGTGCTAGTAGCGGGGCAGCTTACTACAATGAGCAGTTCTTC

J: TRBJ2-3
V: TRBV7-2
D: -
size: -
CDR3: CASSFRATSTDTQYF
DNA: TGTGCCAGCAGCTTCCGTGCTACTAGCACAGATACGCAGTATTTT

J: TRBJ1-5
V: TRBV2
D: TRBD1
size: -
CDR3: CASRQDREGYQPQHF
DNA: TGTGCCAGCAGACAGGACAGGGAGGGATATCAGCCCCAGCATTTT

J: TRBJ2-1
V: TRBV3-1/TRBV3-2
D: TRBD1
size: once
CDR3: CASSLGQGSYDEQFF
DNA: TGTGCCAGCAGCCTAGGACAGGGGAGTTACGATGAGCAGTTCTTC

J: TRBJ2-5
V: TRBV5-4
D: -
size: -
CDR3: CASTLSPIQETQYF
DNA: TGTGCCAGCACCTTGAGCCCGATACAAGAGACCCAGTACTTC

J: TRBJ1-5
V: TRBV3-1/TRBV3-2
D: -
size: -
CDR3: CASSQGGNQPQHF
DNA: TGTGCCAGCAGCCAGGGCGGGAATCAGCCCCAGCATTTT

J: TRBJ1-5
V: TRBV6-2/TRBV6-3
D: -
size: -
CDR3: CASSQSGVGNQPQHF
DNA: TGTGCCAGCAGTCAGTCAGGTGTTGGCAATCAGCCCCAGCATTTT

J: TRBJ2-7
V: TRBV5-1
D: TRBD1
size: once
CDR3: CASSVGPGQGSYEQYF
DNA: TGCGCCAGCAGTGTGGGCCCGGGACAGGGGTCCTACGAGCAGTACTTC

J: TRBJ2-6
V: TRBV7-6
D: -
size: -
CDR3: CASSPFEGSGANVLTF
DNA: TGTGCCAGCAGCCCGTTTGAGGGCTCTGGGGCCAACGTCCTGACTTTC

J: TRBJ2-1
V: TRBV7-2
D: TRBD1
size: -
CDR3: CASSLDRESEQFF
DNA: TGTGCCAGCAGCCTTGACAGGGAAAGTGAGCAGTTCTTC

J: TRBJ2-5
V: TRBV7-2
D: -
size: -
CDR3: CASSERGANWETQYF
DNA: TGTGCCAGCAGCGAACGCGGGGCTAACTGGGAGACCCAGTACTTC

J: TRBJ2-1
V: TRBV9
D: TRBD2
size: few
CDR3: CASSVDPAGGIREQFF
DNA: TGTGCCAGCAGCGTAGATCCAGCGGGAGGAATCCGAGAGCAGTTCTTC

J: TRBJ2-5
V: TRBV11-2
D: -
size: once
CDR3: CASSLAPQAQGSETQYF
DNA: TGTGCCAGCAGCTTAGCCCCCCAGGCGCAGGGTTCCGAGACCCAGTACTTC

J: TRBJ1-4
V: TRBV3-1/TRBV3-2
D: -
size: few
CDR3: CASSQTSEATNEKLFF
DNA: TGTGCCAGCAGCCAGACCTCAGAGGCAACTAATGAAAAACTGTTTTTT